The 9 T cell receptor beta chains in this list originate from one sample, sequenced in a study of blood T cell repertoires in COVID-19 (dated by TCRdb to between 2020 and 2021). Library preparation employed the immunoSEQ multiplex PCR assay. The source is immuneACCESS, and TCRdb retained only in-frame sequences with V and J called. Part of the clones is not carried over; for the studies checked, unresolved V genes explain less than half of this, and the remainder is unexplained. Counted in this sample were about 120,000 clones; around 89% of them appeared once. The ten largest make up 7.6% of the sample. Sequenced sample: peripheral blood. The receptor set was obtained from a man aged 45 to 65 with acute or convalescent COVID-19.

The chain uses TRBV27 and TRBJ2-5, with 10 bases matching TRBD1. The length of the CDR3 is 14 residues. The V segment lost 5 bases and the J segment 5 bases; nucleotides outside the gene matches: 5. Germline CDR1 and CDR2: MNHEY and SMNVEV (reference sequence). For the CDR3, the DNA is TGTGCCAGCAGTCCGACAGGGGGCGGGGAGACCCAGTACTTC. Residues: CASSPTGGGETQYF.

V and J are TRBV27 and TRBJ2-7; 10 positions agree with TRBD1. J gave up 6 bases and V 8 bases, and 4 bases lay outside the gene matches. CDR1 is MNHEY and CDR2 is SMNVEV in the germline V gene (reference sequence). The CDR3 has 12 amino acids. The CDR3 loop is CASSDRGGEQYF. In nucleotides, the CDR3 is TGTGCCAGCTCGGACAGGGGGGGCGAGCAGTACTTC.

The chain recombines TRBV5-1 with TRBJ2-2; 11 positions agree with TRBD2. Germline V gene sequence: CDR1 SGHRS, CDR2 YFSETQ. J was trimmed by 2 bases and V by 2 bases; bases with no gene match: 2. CDR3 length: 16 residues. The CDR3 coding sequence is TGCGCCAGCAGCTTACTAGCGGGAGACAACACCGGGGAGCTGTTTTTT. Protein sequence: CASSLLAGDNTGELFF.

The genes are TRBV6-6 and TRBJ1-6; D gene uncertain. The CDR3 totals 16 residues. V lost 2 bases, J lost 6 bases, and 14 bases lay in between. Germline CDR1 MNHNY, CDR2 SVGAGI (reference sequence). The CDR3 loop reads CASSYRGGDPNSPLHF. DNA for the CDR3: TGTGCCAGCAGTTACCGGGGTGGAGACCCTAATTCACCCCTCCACTTT.

The genes are TRBV30 and TRBJ2-5; perhaps TRBD1 as D (5 bases). V lost 6 bases to trimming and J lost 5 bases, with 13 bases between them. Germline CDR1 reads GTSNPN; CDR2 reads SVGIG (reference sequence). This CDR3 comprises 12 residues. CDR3: CACSGFQETQYF. In DNA form, the CDR3 reads TGTGCCTGCTCAGGGTTTCAGGAGACCCAGTACTTC.

The gene calls are TRBV10-1 and TRBJ2-7; the match to TRBD2 covers 12 bases. The CDR3 totals 15 residues. J gave up 0 bases and V 5 bases, and 2 bases lay outside the gene matches. Per germline, CDR1 WNHNN and CDR2 SYGVQD (reference sequence). The CDR3 spells CASSRTSGNSYEQYF. In nucleotides, the CDR3 is TGCGCCAGCAGTCGGACTAGCGGGAACTCCTACGAGCAGTACTTC.

V and J are TRBV7-9 and TRBJ2-4; the D gene is possibly TRBD1 (5 bases). Between the trimmed V and J ends, which lost 5 bases and 3 bases, there was a span of 14 bases. The germline gives CDR1 SEHNR, CDR2 FQNEAQ (reference sequence). The CDR3 sequence is 15 residues long. As DNA, the CDR3 is TGTGCCAGCAGCCAGCCAGGGTCGGACAAAAACATTCAGTACTTC. Its translation is CASSQPGSDKNIQYF.

The chain has TRBV11-2 and TRBJ2-1; 14 bases align to TRBD2. Unmatched junction bases numbered 5, after V lost 4 bases and J lost 6 bases. CDR3 length: 16 residues. The germline CDR1 and CDR2 sequences are SGHAT and FQNNGV. The DNA of the CDR3 is TGTGCCAGCAGCTACGGACTAGCGGGAGGAAGCAATGAGCAGTTCTTC. Residues: CASSYGLAGGSNEQFF.

The chain carries TRBV12-5 and TRBJ2-2; D possibly corresponds to TRBD2 (5 bases). The V and J ends lost 6 bases and 0 bases respectively, with 14 bases between them. Germline CDR1 and CDR2: LGHNT and FRNRAP. There are 16 residues in the CDR3. The CDR3 nucleotides read TGTGCTAGTGGCTTGTGGATCGGGACGAACACCGGGGAGCTGTTTTTT. It translates to CASGLWIGTNTGELFF.